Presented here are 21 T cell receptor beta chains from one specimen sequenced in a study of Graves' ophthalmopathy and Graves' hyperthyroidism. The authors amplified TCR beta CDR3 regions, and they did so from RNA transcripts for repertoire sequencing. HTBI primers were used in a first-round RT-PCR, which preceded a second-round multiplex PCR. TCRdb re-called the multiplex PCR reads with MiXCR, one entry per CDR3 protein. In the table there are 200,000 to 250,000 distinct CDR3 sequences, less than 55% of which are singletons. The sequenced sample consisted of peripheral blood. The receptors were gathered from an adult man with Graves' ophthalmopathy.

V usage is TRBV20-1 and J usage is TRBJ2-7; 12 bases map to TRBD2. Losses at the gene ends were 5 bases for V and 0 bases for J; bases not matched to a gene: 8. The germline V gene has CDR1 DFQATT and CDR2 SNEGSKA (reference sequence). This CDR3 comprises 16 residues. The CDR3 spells CSAGGLAGPSSYEQYF. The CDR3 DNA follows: TGCAGTGCTGGGGGACTAGCGGGCCCTAGCTCCTACGAGCAGTACTTC.

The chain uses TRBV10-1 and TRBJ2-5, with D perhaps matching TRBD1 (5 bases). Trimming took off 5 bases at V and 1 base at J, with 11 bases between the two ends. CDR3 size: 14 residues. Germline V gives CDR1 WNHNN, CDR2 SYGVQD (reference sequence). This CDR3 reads CASSPDSLQETQYF. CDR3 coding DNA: TGCGCCAGCAGTCCCGACAGCCTCCAAGAGACCCAGTACTTC.

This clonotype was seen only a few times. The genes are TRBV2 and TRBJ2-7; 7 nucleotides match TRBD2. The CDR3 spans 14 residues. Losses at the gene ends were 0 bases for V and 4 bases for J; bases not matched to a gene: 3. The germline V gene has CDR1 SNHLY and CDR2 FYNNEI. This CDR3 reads CASSEAGGPYEQYF. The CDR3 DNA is TGTGCCAGCAGTGAAGCGGGAGGGCCATACGAGCAGTACTTC.

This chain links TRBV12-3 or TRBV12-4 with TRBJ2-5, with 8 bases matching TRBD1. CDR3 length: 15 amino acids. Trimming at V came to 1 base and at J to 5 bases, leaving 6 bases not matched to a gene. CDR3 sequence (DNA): TGTGCCAGCAGTTTAGGGACAGGGCCCCGGGAGACCCAGTACTTC. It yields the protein CASSLGTGPRETQYF.

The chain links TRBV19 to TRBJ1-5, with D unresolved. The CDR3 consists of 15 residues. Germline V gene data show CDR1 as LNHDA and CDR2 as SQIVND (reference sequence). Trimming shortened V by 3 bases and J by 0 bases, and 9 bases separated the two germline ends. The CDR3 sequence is CASSIRTDSNQPQHF. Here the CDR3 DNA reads TGTGCCAGTAGTATCCGGACGGATAGCAATCAGCCCCAGCATTTT. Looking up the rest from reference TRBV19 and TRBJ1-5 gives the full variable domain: DGGITQSPKYLFRKEGQNVTLSCEQNLNHDAMYWYRQDPGQGLRLIYYSQIVNDFQKGDIAEGYSVSREKKESFPLTVTSAQKNPTAFYLCASSIRTDSNQPQHFGDGTRLSIL.

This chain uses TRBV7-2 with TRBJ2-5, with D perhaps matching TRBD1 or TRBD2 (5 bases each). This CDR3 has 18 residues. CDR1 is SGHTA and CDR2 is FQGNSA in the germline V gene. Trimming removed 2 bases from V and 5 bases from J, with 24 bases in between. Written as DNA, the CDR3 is TGTGCCAGCAGCTTAAGCGGAAAATCCGGGGCGACCGGCGAGACCCAGTACTTC. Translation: CASSLSGKSGATGETQYF.

The CDR3 sequence is CASSQISSLGSYEQYF. In DNA, the CDR3 is TGTGCCAGCAGCCAAATTTCGTCCTTAGGATCCTACGAGCAGTACTTC. This chain links TRBV14 with TRBJ2-7; D remains unclear. Deletions cut 2 bases from V and 1 base from J, with 15 bases between. Per germline, CDR1 SGHDN and CDR2 FVKESK. This CDR3 region has 16 residues.

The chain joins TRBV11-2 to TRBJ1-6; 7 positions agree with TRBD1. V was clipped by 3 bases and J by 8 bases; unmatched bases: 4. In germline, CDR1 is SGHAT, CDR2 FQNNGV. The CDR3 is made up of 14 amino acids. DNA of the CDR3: TGTGCCAGCAGCTTCGTAGGGGGCGATTCACCCCTCCACTTT. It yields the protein CASSFVGGDSPLHF.

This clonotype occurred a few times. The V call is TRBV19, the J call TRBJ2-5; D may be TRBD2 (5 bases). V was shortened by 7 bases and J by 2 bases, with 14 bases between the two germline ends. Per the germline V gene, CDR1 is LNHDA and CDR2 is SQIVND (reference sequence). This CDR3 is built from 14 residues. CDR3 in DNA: TGTGCCAGTAACCGGGGATACGAACAAGAGACCCAGTACTTC. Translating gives CASNRGYEQETQYF.

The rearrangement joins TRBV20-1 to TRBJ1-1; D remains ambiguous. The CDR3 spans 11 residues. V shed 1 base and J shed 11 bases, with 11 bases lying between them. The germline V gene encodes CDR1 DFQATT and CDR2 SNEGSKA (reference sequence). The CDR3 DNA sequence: TGCAGTGCTAGAGGGGGTTATACGGCTTTCTTT. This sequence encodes CSARGGYTAFF.

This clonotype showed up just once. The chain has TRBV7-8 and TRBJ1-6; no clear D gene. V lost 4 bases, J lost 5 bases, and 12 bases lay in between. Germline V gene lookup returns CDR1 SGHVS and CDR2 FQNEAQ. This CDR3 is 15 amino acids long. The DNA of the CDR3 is TGTGCCAGCAGCTCGAGGACTGAGCATAATTCACCCCTCCACTTT. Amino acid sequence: CASSSRTEHNSPLHF.

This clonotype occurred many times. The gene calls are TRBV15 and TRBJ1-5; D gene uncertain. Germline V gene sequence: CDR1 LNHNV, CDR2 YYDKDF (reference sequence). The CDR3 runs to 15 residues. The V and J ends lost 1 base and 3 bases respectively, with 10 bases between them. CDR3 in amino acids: CATSRGGSDNQPQHF. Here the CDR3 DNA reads TGTGCCACCAGCAGAGGCGGATCAGACAATCAGCCCCAGCATTTT.

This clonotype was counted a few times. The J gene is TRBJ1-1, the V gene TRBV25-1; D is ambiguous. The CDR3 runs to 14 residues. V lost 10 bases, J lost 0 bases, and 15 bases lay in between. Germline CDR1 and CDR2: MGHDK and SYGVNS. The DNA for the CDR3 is TGTGCCACCCGCCGTGGGTTAATGAACACTGAAGCTTTCTTT. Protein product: CATRRGLMNTEAFF.

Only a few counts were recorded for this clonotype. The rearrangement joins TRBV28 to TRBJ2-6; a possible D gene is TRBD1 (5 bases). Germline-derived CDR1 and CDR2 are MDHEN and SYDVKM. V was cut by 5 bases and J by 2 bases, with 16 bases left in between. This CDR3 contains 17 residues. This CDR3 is CASSPIPGMPGANVLTF. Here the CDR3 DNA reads TGTGCCAGCAGTCCAATCCCAGGGATGCCTGGGGCCAACGTCCTGACTTTC.

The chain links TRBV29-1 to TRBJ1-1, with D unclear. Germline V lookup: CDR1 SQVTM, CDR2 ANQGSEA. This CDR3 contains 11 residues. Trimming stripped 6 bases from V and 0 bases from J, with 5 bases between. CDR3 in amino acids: CSVAVNTEAFF. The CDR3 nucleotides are TGCAGCGTAGCTGTGAACACTGAAGCTTTCTTT.

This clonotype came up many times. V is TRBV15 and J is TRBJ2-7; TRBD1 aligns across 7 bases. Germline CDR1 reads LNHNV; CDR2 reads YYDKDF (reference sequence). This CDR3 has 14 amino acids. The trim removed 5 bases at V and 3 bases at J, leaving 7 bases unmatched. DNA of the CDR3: TGTGCCACCAGCGTCGAGGGGGCGCGCTACGAGCAGTACTTC. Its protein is CATSVEGARYEQYF.

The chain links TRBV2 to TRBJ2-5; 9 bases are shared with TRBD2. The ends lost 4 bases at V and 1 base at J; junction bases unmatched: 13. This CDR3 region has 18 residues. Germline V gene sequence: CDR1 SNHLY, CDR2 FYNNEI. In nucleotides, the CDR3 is TGTGCCAGCAGTGGATTAGGACTAGCGTCTCGATCCCAAGAGACCCAGTACTTC. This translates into CASSGLGLASRSQETQYF.

The CDR3 nucleotides read TGCAGTGCTACCAGCACGGGGCGTGACACTGAAGCTTTCTTT. Protein product: CSATSTGRDTEAFF. The genes are TRBV20-1 and TRBJ1-1, with D maybe TRBD1 (5 bases). Germline loops: CDR1 DFQATT, CDR2 SNEGSKA (reference sequence). The CDR3 has 14 residues. Trimming shortened V by 4 bases and J by 3 bases, and 15 bases separated the two germline ends.

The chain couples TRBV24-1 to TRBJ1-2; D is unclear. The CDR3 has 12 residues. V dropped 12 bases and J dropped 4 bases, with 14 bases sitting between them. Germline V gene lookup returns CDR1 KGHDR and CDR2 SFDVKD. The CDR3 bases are TGTGCCCCCATAGCCGGACCCTATGGCTACACCTTC. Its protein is CAPIAGPYGYTF.

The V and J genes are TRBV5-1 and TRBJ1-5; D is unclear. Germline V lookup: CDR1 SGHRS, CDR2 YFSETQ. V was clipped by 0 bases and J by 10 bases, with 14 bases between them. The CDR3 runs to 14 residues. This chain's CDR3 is CASSLAPGGRPQHF. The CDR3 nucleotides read TGCGCCAGCAGCTTGGCGCCAGGTGGCCGTCCCCAGCATTTT. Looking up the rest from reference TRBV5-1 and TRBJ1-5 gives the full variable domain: KAGVTQTPRYLIKTRGQQVTLSCSPISGHRSVSWYQQTPGQGLQFLFEYFSETQRNKGNFPGRFSGRQFSNSRSEMNVSTLELGDSALYLCASSLAPGGRPQHFGDGTRLSIL.

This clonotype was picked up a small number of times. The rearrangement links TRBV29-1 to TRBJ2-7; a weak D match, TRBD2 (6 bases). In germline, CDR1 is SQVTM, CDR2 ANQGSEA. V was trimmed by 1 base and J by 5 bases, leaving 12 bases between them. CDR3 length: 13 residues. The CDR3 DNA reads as TGCAGCGTTGAAGCCGGGGGATTCGACGAGCAGTACTTC. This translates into CSVEAGGFDEQYF.